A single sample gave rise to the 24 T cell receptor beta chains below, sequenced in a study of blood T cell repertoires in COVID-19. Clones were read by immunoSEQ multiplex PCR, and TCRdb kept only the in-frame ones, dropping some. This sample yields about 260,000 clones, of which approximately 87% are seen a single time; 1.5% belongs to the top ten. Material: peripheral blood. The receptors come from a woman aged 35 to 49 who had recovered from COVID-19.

The CDR3 region is CASSLRRGAPGEQYF. The CDR3 DNA follows: TGTGCCAGCAGCTTACGGCGGGGGGCTCCAGGCGAGCAGTACTTC. J is TRBJ2-7 and V is TRBV7-2; TRBD2 matches at 8 bases. With V trimmed by 2 bases and J by 6 bases, 9 bases remained unmatched. The CDR3 is made up of 15 amino acids. Per the germline V gene, CDR1 is SGHTA and CDR2 is FQGNSA.

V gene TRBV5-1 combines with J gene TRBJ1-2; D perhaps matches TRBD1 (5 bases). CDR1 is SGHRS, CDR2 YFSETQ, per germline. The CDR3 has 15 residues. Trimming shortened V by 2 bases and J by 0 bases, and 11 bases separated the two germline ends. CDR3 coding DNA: TGCGCCAGCAGCTTTACGCCAGGGTCTAACTATGGCTACACCTTC. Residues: CASSFTPGSNYGYTF.

As DNA, the CDR3 is TGCGCCAGCAGCCACCCTAACAGGGAGGGGGACGGTGGCTACACCTTC. Its translation: CASSHPNREGDGGYTF. V is TRBV4-1 and J is TRBJ1-2; D is perhaps TRBD1 (6 bases). This CDR3 comprises 16 residues. Trimming removed 3 bases at V and 7 bases at J, with 21 bases between. Germline CDR1 MGHRA, CDR2 YSYEKL.

The CDR3 DNA follows: TGTGCCAGCAGCCCGATCGGGGTGAGCGGCACTGAAGCTTTCTTT. The encoded protein is CASSPIGVSGTEAFF. The rearrangement links TRBV7-9 to TRBJ1-1; D remains unclear. Germline CDR1 reads SEHNR; CDR2 reads FQNEAQ (reference sequence). The CDR3 has 15 amino acids. V was trimmed by 5 bases and J by 4 bases, leaving 17 bases between them. Combining the CDR3 with reference TRBV7-9 and TRBJ1-1 gives the whole variable domain DTGVSQNPRHKITKRGQNVTFRCDPISEHNRLYWYRQTLGQGPEFLTYFQNEAQLEKSRLLSDRFSAERPKGSFSTLEIQRTEQGDSAMYLCASSPIGVSGTEAFFGQGTRLTVV.

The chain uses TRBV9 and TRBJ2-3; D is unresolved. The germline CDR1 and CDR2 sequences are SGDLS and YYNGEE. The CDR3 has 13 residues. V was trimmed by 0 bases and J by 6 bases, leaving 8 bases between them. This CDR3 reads CASSVAPGDTQYF. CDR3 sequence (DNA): TGTGCCAGCAGCGTAGCTCCCGGGGATACGCAGTATTTT. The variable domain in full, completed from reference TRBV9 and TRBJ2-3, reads DSGVTQTPKHLITATGQRVTLRCSPRSGDLSVYWYQQSLDQGLQFLIQYYNGEERAKGNILERFSAQQFPDLHSELNLSSLELGDSALYFCASSVAPGDTQYFGPGTRLTVL.

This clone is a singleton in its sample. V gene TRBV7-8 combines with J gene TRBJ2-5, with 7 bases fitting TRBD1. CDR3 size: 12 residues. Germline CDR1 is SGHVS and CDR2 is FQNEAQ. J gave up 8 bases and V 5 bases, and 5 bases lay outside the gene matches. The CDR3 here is CASSHDRATQYF. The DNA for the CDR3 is TGTGCCAGCAGCCATGACAGGGCCACCCAGTACTTC.

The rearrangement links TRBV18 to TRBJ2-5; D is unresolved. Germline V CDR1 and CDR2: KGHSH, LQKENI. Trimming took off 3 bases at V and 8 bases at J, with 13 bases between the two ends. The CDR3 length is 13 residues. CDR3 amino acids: CASSPIPGATQYF. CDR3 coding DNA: TGTGCCAGCTCACCGATACCCGGTGCTACCCAGTACTTC.

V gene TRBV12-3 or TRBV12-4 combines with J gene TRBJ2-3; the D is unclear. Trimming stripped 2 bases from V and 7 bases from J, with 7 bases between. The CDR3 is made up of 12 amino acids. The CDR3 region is CASSLQAHTQYF. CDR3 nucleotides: TGTGCCAGCAGTTTACAAGCCCATACGCAGTATTTT.

The CDR3 here is CASSPSSYEQYF. In DNA, the CDR3 is TGCGCCAGCTCCCCCAGCTCCTACGAGCAGTACTTC. The V call is TRBV10-2, the J call TRBJ2-7, with D unclear. This CDR3 is 12 amino acids long. V lost 8 bases, J lost 0 bases, and 8 bases lay in between. CDR1 WSHSY and CDR2 SAAADI come from the germline V gene.

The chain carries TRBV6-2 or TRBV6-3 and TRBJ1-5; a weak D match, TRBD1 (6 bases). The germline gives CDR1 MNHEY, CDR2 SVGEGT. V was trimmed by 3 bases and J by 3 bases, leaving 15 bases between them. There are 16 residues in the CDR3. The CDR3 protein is CASSYSTYRANQPQHF. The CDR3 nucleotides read TGTGCCAGCAGTTATTCGACGTACAGGGCCAATCAGCCCCAGCATTTT.

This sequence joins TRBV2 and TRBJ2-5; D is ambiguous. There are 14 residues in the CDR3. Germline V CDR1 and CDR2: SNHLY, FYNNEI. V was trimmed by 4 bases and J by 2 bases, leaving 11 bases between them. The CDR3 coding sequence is TGTGCCAGCAGTGGTCTTACAGATCAAGAGACCCAGTACTTC. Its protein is CASSGLTDQETQYF.

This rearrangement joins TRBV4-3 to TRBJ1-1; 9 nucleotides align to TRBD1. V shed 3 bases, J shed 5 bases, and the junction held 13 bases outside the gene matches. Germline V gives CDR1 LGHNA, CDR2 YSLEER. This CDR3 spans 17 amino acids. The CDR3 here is CASSQTLGDRVRTEAFF. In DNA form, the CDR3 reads TGCGCCAGCAGCCAGACCCTGGGGGACAGGGTACGAACTGAAGCTTTCTTT.

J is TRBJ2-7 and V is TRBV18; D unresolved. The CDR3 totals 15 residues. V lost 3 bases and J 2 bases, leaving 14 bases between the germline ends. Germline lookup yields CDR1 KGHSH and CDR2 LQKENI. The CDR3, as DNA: TGTGCCAGCTCACCCGATAATGCACGGGCCTACGAGCAGTACTTC. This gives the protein CASSPDNARAYEQYF.

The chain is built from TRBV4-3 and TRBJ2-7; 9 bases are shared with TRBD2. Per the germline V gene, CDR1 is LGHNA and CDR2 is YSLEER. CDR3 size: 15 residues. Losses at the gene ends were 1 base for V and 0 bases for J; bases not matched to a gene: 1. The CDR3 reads CASSQASGISYEQYF. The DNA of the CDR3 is TGCGCCAGCAGCCAAGCTAGCGGGATCTCCTACGAGCAGTACTTC.

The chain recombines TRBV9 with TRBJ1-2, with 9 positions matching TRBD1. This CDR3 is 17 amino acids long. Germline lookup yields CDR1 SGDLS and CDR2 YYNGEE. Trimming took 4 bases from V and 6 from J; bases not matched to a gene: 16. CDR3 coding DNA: TGTGCCAGCAGCCCCAACCCCTTTACAGGGGGCATAAATGGCTACACCTTC. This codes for CASSPNPFTGGINGYTF.

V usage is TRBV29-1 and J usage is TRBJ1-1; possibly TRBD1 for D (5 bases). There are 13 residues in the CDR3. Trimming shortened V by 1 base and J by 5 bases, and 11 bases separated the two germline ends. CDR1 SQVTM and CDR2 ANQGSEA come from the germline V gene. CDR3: CSVEGSRGTEAFF. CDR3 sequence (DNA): TGCAGCGTTGAAGGGTCCCGGGGGACTGAAGCTTTCTTT.

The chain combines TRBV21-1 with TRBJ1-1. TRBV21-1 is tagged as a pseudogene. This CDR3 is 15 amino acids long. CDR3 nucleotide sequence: TGTGCCAGCAGCAAACGTCGGGGGGAGTGCACTGAAGCTTTCTTT. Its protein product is CASSKRRGECTEAFF.

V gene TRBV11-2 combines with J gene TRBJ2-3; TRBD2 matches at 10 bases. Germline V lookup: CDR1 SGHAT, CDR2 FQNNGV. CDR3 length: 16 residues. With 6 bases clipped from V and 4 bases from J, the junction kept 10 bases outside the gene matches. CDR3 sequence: CASSRMWTSGSDTQYF. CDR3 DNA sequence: TGTGCCAGCAGTCGTATGTGGACTAGCGGATCAGATACGCAGTATTTT.

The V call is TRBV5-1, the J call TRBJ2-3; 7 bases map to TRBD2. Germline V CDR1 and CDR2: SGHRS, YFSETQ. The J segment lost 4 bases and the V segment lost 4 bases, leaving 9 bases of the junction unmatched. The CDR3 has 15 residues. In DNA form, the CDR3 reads TGCGCCAGCAGCCGGCTAGCGGAGTCCCCAGATACGCAGTATTTT. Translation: CASSRLAESPDTQYF.

CDR3 in amino acids: CASSPRPGTARNEQYF. Written as DNA, the CDR3 is TGTGCCAGCTCACCCCGACCCGGGACAGCCCGCAACGAGCAGTACTTC. The V call is TRBV18, the J call TRBJ2-7; TRBD1 matches at 7 bases. The V gene end was trimmed by 3 bases and the J gene end by 5 bases; junction bases not matched to a gene: 13. The CDR3 sequence is 16 residues long. Germline CDR1 KGHSH, CDR2 LQKENI.

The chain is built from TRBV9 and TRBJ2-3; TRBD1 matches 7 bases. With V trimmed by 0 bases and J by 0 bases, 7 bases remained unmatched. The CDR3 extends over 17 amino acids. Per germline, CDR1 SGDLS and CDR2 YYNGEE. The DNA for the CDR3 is TGTGCCAGCAGCGTAGAGCCCGGGACAGCTAGCACAGATACGCAGTATTTT. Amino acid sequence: CASSVEPGTASTDTQYF.

DNA of the CDR3: TGTGCCAGCAGCTTAGGCGGAGCTGGGACCCAGTACTTC. As protein: CASSLGGAGTQYF. V gene TRBV11-3 combines with J gene TRBJ2-5; no clear D. Germline V lookup: CDR1 SGHNT, CDR2 YENEEA. V dropped 1 base and J dropped 7 bases, with 10 bases sitting between them. The CDR3 covers 13 residues.

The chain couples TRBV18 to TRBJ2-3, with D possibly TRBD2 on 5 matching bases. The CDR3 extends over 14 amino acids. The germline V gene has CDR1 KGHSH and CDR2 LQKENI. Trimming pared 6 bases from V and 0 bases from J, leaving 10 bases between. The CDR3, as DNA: TGTGCCAGCTCGAGGACTCGGAGCACAGATACGCAGTATTTT. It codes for CASSRTRSTDTQYF.

The CDR3 DNA reads as TGTGCCAGCAGCTTGGCAGGGGCCGGCCAGCCCCAGCATTTT. Its protein product is CASSLAGAGQPQHF. The rearrangement uses TRBV5-6 and TRBJ1-5, with D perhaps TRBD1 (6 bases). V was trimmed by 0 bases and J by 7 bases, leaving 11 bases between them. The CDR3 length is 14 residues. Germline CDR1 is SGHDT and CDR2 is YYEEEE.